This is a list of T cell receptor beta chains from one sample in a study of CD8 T cells in ankylosing spondylitis. MiXCR was run by TCRdb on the 5' RACE reads, yielding one entry per CDR3 protein. The data contain around 490,000 distinct CDR3 sequences, roughly 5.2% of them singletons. Sequencing was carried out using blood, either unsorted or a sorted T cell fraction (not recorded which). These TCRs come from a male donor with ankylosing spondylitis. Both conserved end residues are part of each CDR3. Each record gives: J gene, CDR3 length, D gene, V gene, clone size, CDR3 DNA, CDR3 protein. D genes are given only for firm matches. Only part of the rows carry a size: once, few, many, or a class if the clone is expanded.

>TRBJ1-2|14|-|TRBV28|many
TGTGCCAGCACCGCCTCGTCGGCAGGGAGGGGCTACACCTTC
CASTASSAGRGYTF
>TRBJ2-7|13|-|TRBV18|many
TGTGCCAGCTCACAACAGGCGGAGGACGAGCAGTACTTC
CASSQQAEDEQYF
>TRBJ2-7|15|-|TRBV27|many
TGTGCCAGCAGATTCACTGTCGGGGGATCCTACGAGCAGTACTTC
CASRFTVGGSYEQYF
>TRBJ2-5|12|TRBD1|TRBV10-3|many
TGTGCCATCAGTACAGGGGAAGAGACCCAGTACTTC
CAISTGEETQYF
>TRBJ2-3|15|-|TRBV5-1|many
TGCGCCAGCAGCCCGTCGGGTCCAGGGATAGATACGCAGTATTTT
CASSPSGPGIDTQYF
>TRBJ2-6|15|-|TRBV6-1|-
TGTGCCAGCACCTATGGGGGCTCTGGGGCCAACGTCCTGACTTTC
CASTYGGSGANVLTF
>TRBJ1-4|13|-|TRBV29-1|many
TGCAGCGTCGAGGTACAGGGTAACGAAAAACTGTTTTTT
CSVEVQGNEKLFF
>TRBJ2-7|15|-|TRBV7-2|few
TGTGCCAGCAGCGGAGCGAGTCTCAGCAGCTACGAGCAGTACTTC
CASSGASLSSYEQYF
>TRBJ2-7|15|-|TRBV10-3|few
TGTGCCATCTCGGGCCCACCGGGGAGCTCCTACGAGCAGTACTTC
CAISGPPGSSYEQYF
>TRBJ2-3|15|TRBD2|TRBV5-1|many
TGCGCCAGCAGCACCCGGACTAGCGGCACAGATACGCAGTATTTT
CASSTRTSGTDTQYF
>TRBJ2-3|17|TRBD2|TRBV28|many
TGTGCCAGCAGTTTAAAGCGGGAGGGCTTTAGCACAGATACGCAGTATTTT
CASSLKREGFSTDTQYF
>TRBJ2-4|16|-|TRBV28|many
TGTGCCAGCAGTGCTCAGCGGGCCGTAGCCAAAAACATTCAGTACTTC
CASSAQRAVAKNIQYF
>TRBJ1-6|14|-|TRBV6-4|many
TGTGCCAGCAGCGCGGACATATTCGGGCCACCCCTCCACTTT
CASSADIFGPPLHF
>TRBJ2-6|17|-|TRBV12-3/TRBV12-4|few
TGTGCCAGCAAAAAGGGTTTCCCCCTCTCTGGGGCCAACGTCCTGACTTTC
CASKKGFPLSGANVLTF
>TRBJ1-1|13|-|TRBV10-3|many
TGTGCCATTACCCTTGGGACCGACACTGAAGCTTTCTTT
CAITLGTDTEAFF
>TRBJ1-1|14|-|TRBV20-1|many
TGCAGTGCTGACGGGGGAAACATGAACACTGAAGCTTTCTTT
CSADGGNMNTEAFF
>TRBJ2-1|15|TRBD2|TRBV20-1|few
TGCAGTGCTATTCCCGGGACTAGTGAGTATTCTGAGCAGTTCTTC
CSAIPGTSEYSEQFF
>TRBJ1-5|14|-|TRBV12-3/TRBV12-4|many
TGTGCCAGCAGCCCCCCTGGTTCTGCTCAGCCCCAGCATTTT
CASSPPGSAQPQHF
>TRBJ2-3|10|-|TRBV20-1|many
TGCAGTGTATTGTGGTATACGCAGTATTTT
CSVLWYTQYF
>TRBJ2-7|14|-|TRBV6-4|few
TGTGCCAGCAGTGCCTACGGAGGGGCCTACGAGCAGTACTTC
CASSAYGGAYEQYF
>TRBJ1-2|14|-|TRBV12-3/TRBV12-4|once
TGTGCCAGCAGTTCATACTCGGGCAACTATGGCTACACCTTC
CASSSYSGNYGYTF
>TRBJ2-7|15|TRBD2|TRBV11-2|many
TGTGCCAGCAGCCCCCTGGGACTAGCAGGGTACGAGCAGTACTTC
CASSPLGLAGYEQYF
>TRBJ1-2|14|TRBD1|TRBV28|-
TGTGCCAGCAGTTTGGACAGGGATCGGGCTGGCTACACCTTC
CASSLDRDRAGYTF
>TRBJ1-2|12|-|TRBV20-1|many
TGCAGTGGGTCGGGGGGGGTCTATGGCTACACCTTC
CSGSGGVYGYTF
>TRBJ2-1|14|-|TRBV5-1|many
TGCGCCAGCAGCTTGTGGTCGTCGAACAATGAGCAGTTCTTC
CASSLWSSNNEQFF
>TRBJ1-1|15|-|TRBV12-3/TRBV12-4|many
TGTGCCAGCAGTTTAATAGGACAGAAGAACACTGAAGCTTTCTTT
CASSLIGQKNTEAFF
>TRBJ1-5|17|TRBD1|TRBV12-3/TRBV12-4|many
TGTGCCAGCAGTTCCGGGACAGGGGTCTACCAGAATCAGCCCCAGCATTTT
CASSSGTGVYQNQPQHF
>TRBJ1-1|12|-|TRBV12-3/TRBV12-4|many
TGTGCCAGCAGTTTTTTCCACCCTGAAGCTTTCTTT
CASSFFHPEAFF
>TRBJ1-2|11|TRBD1|TRBV9|many
TGTGCCAGCAGAACAGGGGGTGGCTACACCTTC
CASRTGGGYTF
>TRBJ1-2|13|-|TRBV3-1|many
TGTGCCAGCAGCCAAGAGGGGGCTTATGGCTACACCTTC
CASSQEGAYGYTF
>TRBJ2-1|13|TRBD1|TRBV4-3|-
TGCGCCAGCAGCCACTTAGACAGGGATGAGCAGTTCTTC
CASSHLDRDEQFF
>TRBJ1-6|14|TRBD1|TRBV6-1|many
TGTGCCAGCAGACCCGGACAGGGGAATTCACCCCTCCACTTT
CASRPGQGNSPLHF
>TRBJ2-7|15|-|TRBV29-1|many
TGCAGCGTTGAAGGGATGAGCGGGTTTCACTACGAGCAGTACTTC
CSVEGMSGFHYEQYF
>TRBJ1-1|15|TRBD1|TRBV10-3|many
TGTGCCATCCGAGCCGTGGCGGACAGGGGGACTGAAGCTTTCTTT
CAIRAVADRGTEAFF
>TRBJ1-6|15|TRBD1|TRBV5-1|many
TGCGCCAGCAGCCTCCGGGACAGCAACAATTCACCCCTCCACTTT
CASSLRDSNNSPLHF
>TRBJ2-2|18|-|TRBV4-1|many
TGCGCCAGCAGCCCAGCGACGGACAGACCGACCTACCGCGGGGAGCTGTTTTTT
CASSPATDRPTYRGELFF
>TRBJ1-5|14|-|TRBV6-2/TRBV6-3|many
TGTGCCAGCAGTTACTCGCGGGAGGGATGGCCCCAGCATTTT
CASSYSREGWPQHF
>TRBJ2-3|11|-|TRBV20-1|many
TGCAGTGCTAGGGAGACCGTTACGCAGTATTTT
CSARETVTQYF
>TRBJ2-1|13|-|TRBV6-5|-
TGTGCCAGCAGTTACCGGGCTATGGATGAGCAGTTCTTC
CASSYRAMDEQFF